This TCR beta chain came from a study of cytomegalovirus exposure and HLA in healthy donors. At the level of the study: Falling in the Caucasian-associated ancestry cluster were 80% to 85% of approximately 410 genotyped donors. Study results and caveats: The authors listed about 170 TCR beta chains as cytomegalovirus-associated. Versus the approximately 700-donor mean, an Asian-associated ancestry cluster reportedly showed fewer N-insertions in a later analysis.

With respect to this clone: Its antigen is unidentified.

The ends were cut back, 1 base at V and 3 bases at J, with 13 bases in the middle. Germline lookup yields CDR1 SGHVS and CDR2 FQNEAQ. This CDR3 comprises 15 residues. Donors sampled were nominally healthy, though unrecorded immune exposures were likely. Primers for the PCR totalled 60 Vbeta and 13 Jbeta. Some clones are missing from TCRdb's copy, which holds only in-frame ones; the method was immunoSEQ multiplex PCR. The table lists roughly 190,000 clones, around 82% of them singletons. The TCR originated in a middle-aged man in good health and CMV-seropositive. The genes are TRBV7-8 and TRBJ2-7; D ambiguous. Sequences were obtained from PBMCs. CDR3 DNA sequence: TGTGCCAGCAGCTTAGTGGCTGATCTTTTCTACGAGCAGTACTTC. It yields the protein CASSLVADLFYEQYF.